This is a list of T cell receptor beta chains from one sample in a study of T cells after yellow fever vaccination. TCRdb reanalysed the 5' RACE reads using MiXCR and keeps one entry per CDR3 protein. This sample has 170,000 or so distinct CDR3 sequences, with approximately 6.2% found just once. Sequencing was performed on CD4+ T cells sorted from PBMCs, taken on the day of the first yellow fever vaccination. Receptors originate from a young man who received the YFV17D yellow fever vaccine. Each CDR3 is given with its conserved first and last residue. The D gene is left open where the match is weak. A row's size may be missing; if present it is once, few, many or a size class.

clone_size: many
j_call: TRBJ2-3
d_call: NA
v_call: TRBV28
cdr3_nt: TGTGCCAGCAGTTTCCCCTCTAGAGGGGCTACGCAGTATTTT
cdr3_aa: CASSFPSRGATQYF

clone_size: few
j_call: TRBJ1-2
d_call: NA
v_call: TRBV7-2
cdr3_nt: TGTGCCAGCAGCTTGTCAGGGATATATGGCTACACCTTC
cdr3_aa: CASSLSGIYGYTF

clone_size: NA
j_call: TRBJ1-1
d_call: NA
v_call: TRBV5-1
cdr3_nt: TGCGCGACCGCCTCTATGTCAAGGAACACTGAAGCTTTCTTT
cdr3_aa: CATASMSRNTEAFF

clone_size: once
j_call: TRBJ2-3
d_call: NA
v_call: TRBV5-1
cdr3_nt: TGCGCCAGCAGCCCTGGGAGAGGCGACGCAGATACGCAGTATTTT
cdr3_aa: CASSPGRGDADTQYF

clone_size: few
j_call: TRBJ1-1
d_call: TRBD1
v_call: TRBV7-2
cdr3_nt: TGTGCCAGCAGCTTCTTAGGGGGCGCTAGGGACACTGAAGCTTTCTTT
cdr3_aa: CASSFLGGARDTEAFF

clone_size: many
j_call: TRBJ2-3
d_call: TRBD2
v_call: TRBV20-1
cdr3_nt: TGCAGTGCGCTAGCGGGGGCCACAGATACGCAGTATTTT
cdr3_aa: CSALAGATDTQYF

clone_size: many
j_call: TRBJ2-2
d_call: NA
v_call: TRBV7-2
cdr3_nt: TGTGCCAGCAGCTTAACTTGGGGACTGAACACCGGGGAGCTGTTTTTT
cdr3_aa: CASSLTWGLNTGELFF

clone_size: many
j_call: TRBJ2-3
d_call: TRBD1
v_call: TRBV6-1
cdr3_nt: TGTGCCAGCAAACAGGGGGCTTACACAGATACGCAGTATTTT
cdr3_aa: CASKQGAYTDTQYF

clone_size: few
j_call: TRBJ2-3
d_call: TRBD2
v_call: TRBV11-2
cdr3_nt: TGTGCCAGCAGCTTACTCGTGACTAGCGGGGTTAGCACAGATACGCAGTATTTT
cdr3_aa: CASSLLVTSGVSTDTQYF

clone_size: many
j_call: TRBJ2-5
d_call: NA
v_call: TRBV18
cdr3_nt: TGTGCCAGCTCACCATTGTTCCGGGGCGGGGAGACCCAGTACTTC
cdr3_aa: CASSPLFRGGETQYF

clone_size: many
j_call: TRBJ1-1
d_call: NA
v_call: TRBV20-1
cdr3_nt: TGCAGTGCTAGGTCGGGGGGAGGGAACACTGAAGCTTTCTTT
cdr3_aa: CSARSGGGNTEAFF

clone_size: many
j_call: TRBJ2-5
d_call: TRBD2
v_call: TRBV12-3/TRBV12-4
cdr3_nt: TGTGCCAGCAGTTTGACTAGCGGGGCTCAAGAGACCCAGTACTTC
cdr3_aa: CASSLTSGAQETQYF

clone_size: NA
j_call: TRBJ2-5
d_call: TRBD2
v_call: TRBV11-2
cdr3_nt: TGTGCCAGCACTGTAGCGGGGGGGGTGTGGGAGACCCAGTACTTC
cdr3_aa: CASTVAGGVWETQYF

clone_size: few
j_call: TRBJ1-5
d_call: NA
v_call: TRBV12-3/TRBV12-4
cdr3_nt: TGTGCCAGCAGTTTAGGACGGCATAGCAATCAGCCCCAGCATTTT
cdr3_aa: CASSLGRHSNQPQHF

clone_size: many
j_call: TRBJ2-3
d_call: TRBD2
v_call: TRBV5-6
cdr3_nt: TGTGCCAGCAGTCCTCCGGGACTAGCGGGGGTAGATACGCAGTATTTT
cdr3_aa: CASSPPGLAGVDTQYF

clone_size: many
j_call: TRBJ2-1
d_call: TRBD2
v_call: TRBV20-1
cdr3_nt: TGCAGTGCCGACATAGCGGGGGGATCGGGTGAGCAGTTCTTC
cdr3_aa: CSADIAGGSGEQFF

clone_size: few
j_call: TRBJ1-1
d_call: NA
v_call: TRBV14
cdr3_nt: TGTGCCAGCAGCCAAGATCAGAGGGCTGGAATGAACACTGAAGCTTTCTTT
cdr3_aa: CASSQDQRAGMNTEAFF

clone_size: many
j_call: TRBJ2-3
d_call: NA
v_call: TRBV5-1
cdr3_nt: TGCGCCAGCAGCTTGTCCGCCTCCACAGATACGCAGTATTTT
cdr3_aa: CASSLSASTDTQYF

clone_size: few
j_call: TRBJ2-3
d_call: TRBD2
v_call: TRBV3-1
cdr3_nt: TGTGCCAGCAGCCGAAACGTGGGGAGGGTTACAGATACGCAGTATTTT
cdr3_aa: CASSRNVGRVTDTQYF

clone_size: many
j_call: TRBJ2-2
d_call: NA
v_call: TRBV5-1
cdr3_nt: TGCGCCAGCAGCCCCGGAGGGTACACCGGGGAGCTGTTTTTT
cdr3_aa: CASSPGGYTGELFF

clone_size: many
j_call: TRBJ2-1
d_call: NA
v_call: TRBV11-2
cdr3_nt: TGTGCCAGCAGCCCCCTTCGGAATGAGCAGTTCTTC
cdr3_aa: CASSPLRNEQFF

clone_size: few
j_call: TRBJ1-2
d_call: NA
v_call: TRBV5-1
cdr3_nt: TGCGCCAGCAGCTTGGTGGACCGCCGATATGGCTACACCTTC
cdr3_aa: CASSLVDRRYGYTF

clone_size: NA
j_call: TRBJ1-2
d_call: TRBD1
v_call: TRBV20-1
cdr3_nt: TGCAGTGCTCCTGGACAGGGGAGTATGTTTAGTGGCTACACCTTC
cdr3_aa: CSAPGQGSMFSGYTF

clone_size: few
j_call: TRBJ2-1
d_call: NA
v_call: TRBV6-4
cdr3_nt: TGTGCCAGCACCCGCAGGGAGGAAAGCTCCTACAATGAGCAGTTCTTC
cdr3_aa: CASTRREESSYNEQFF